One sample yielded the 16 T cell receptor beta chains listed below, sequenced in a study of T cells after posttransplantation cyclophosphamide. The protocol was immunoSEQ multiplex PCR, while the TCRdb copy is restricted to in-frame clones and leaves out a portion. There are roughly 12,000 clones in the sample; roughly 1.9% occur only once, and less than 20% lies in the top ten. Busulfan-fludarabine conditioning, marrow transplant, and cyclophosphamide on days +3 and +4 were administered. This material consisted of PBMCs, taken after allogeneic stem cell transplant with posttransplant cyclophosphamide. Receptors originate from a male patient in his 30s who received an allogeneic stem cell transplant from a related donor, was CMV-positive, and had no GVHD. The T cells may partly be graft donor cells.

This clone was detected a few times. This chain connects TRBV7-9 to TRBJ2-2; TRBD2 might be the D (5 bases). The CDR3 consists of 16 residues. Trimming took off 5 bases at V and 0 bases at J, with 13 bases between the two ends. The germline CDR1 and CDR2 sequences are SEHNR and FQNEAQ (reference sequence). CDR3 in amino acids: CASSPPSTANTGELFF. The CDR3 bases are TGTGCCAGCAGCCCACCTAGCACCGCGAACACCGGGGAGCTGTTTTTT.

Only a few counts were recorded for this clone. The V and J genes are TRBV30 and TRBJ1-1, with 7 bases aligning to TRBD1. The CDR3 covers 13 residues. V was clipped by 3 bases and J by 1 base; unmatched bases: 2. CDR1 and CDR2 from the germline V gene are GTSNPN and SVGIG (reference sequence). DNA of the CDR3: TGTGCCTGGAGGACAGGGCCGAACACTGAAGCTTTCTTT. Translated, it gives CAWRTGPNTEAFF.

The chain links TRBV28 to TRBJ2-5; 9 bases match TRBD2. The V gene end was trimmed by 6 bases and the J gene end by 4 bases; junction bases not matched to a gene: 9. Germline V gene data show CDR1 as MDHEN and CDR2 as SYDVKM. The CDR3 covers 15 residues. For the CDR3, the DNA is TGTGCCAGCAGGGTACGGAGCGGGAGGCGAGAGACCCAGTACTTC. This encodes CASRVRSGRRETQYF.

The chain recombines TRBV7-3 with TRBJ1-1; tentatively, D is TRBD1 (6 bases). In germline, CDR1 is SGHTA, CDR2 FQGTGA. V lost 3 bases, J lost 4 bases, and 18 bases lay in between. The length of the CDR3 is 16 residues. CDR3 DNA sequence: TGTGCCAGCAGCTTGGTGGGTGGGGGGGCGAGCACTGAAGCTTTCTTT. Its translation: CASSLVGGGASTEAFF.

Only a few counts were recorded for this clone. The rearrangement links TRBV7-3 to TRBJ2-2; 9 bases map to TRBD2. The CDR3 is 15 residues long. V shed 6 bases and J 1 base; nucleotides not matched to a gene: 3. The germline gives CDR1 SGHTA, CDR2 FQGTGA. CDR3 sequence: CASSRTSENTGELFF. CDR3 DNA: TGTGCCAGCAGTAGGACTAGCGAGAACACCGGGGAGCTGTTTTTT.

The chain carries TRBV11-2 and TRBJ1-1; D not certain. The ends were cut back, 4 bases at V and 2 bases at J, with 14 bases in the middle. The CDR3 runs to 15 residues. Germline V gene sequence: CDR1 SGHAT, CDR2 FQNNGV. The CDR3, as DNA: TGTGCCAGCAGCTCGCTACCGGGAGCAAACACTGAAGCTTTCTTT. Protein product: CASSSLPGANTEAFF.

The rearrangement links TRBV4-3 to TRBJ2-1, with 11 bases identical to TRBD2. V lost 6 bases and J lost 6; bases outside the gene matches: 10. The length of the CDR3 is 16 residues. Germline CDR1 is LGHNA and CDR2 is YSLEER. The CDR3 region is CASSRVSGRATNEQFF. For the CDR3, the DNA is TGCGCCAGCAGTCGGGTTAGCGGGAGGGCCACCAATGAGCAGTTCTTC.

This rearrangement joins TRBV5-4 to TRBJ2-5; TRBD2 matches at 7 bases. Per the germline V gene, CDR1 is SGHNT and CDR2 is YYREEE (reference sequence). The V gene end was trimmed by 4 bases and the J gene end by 5 bases; junction bases not matched to a gene: 14. The CDR3 runs to 16 residues. CDR3 in amino acids: CASSARGEGLGETQYF. In nucleotides, the CDR3 is TGTGCCAGCAGCGCACGGGGGGAGGGCCTTGGGGAGACCCAGTACTTC. The full variable domain, completed using reference TRBV5-4 and TRBJ2-5, is ETGVTQSPTHLIKTRGQQVTLRCSSQSGHNTVSWYQQALGQGPQFIFQYYREEENGRGNFPPRFSGLQFPNYSSELNVNALELDDSALYLCASSARGEGLGETQYFGPGTRLLVL.

The chain is built from TRBV29-1 and TRBJ2-3, with TRBD2 identical over 13 bases. Germline values: CDR1 SQVTM, CDR2 ANQGSEA. The ends lost 3 bases at V and 3 bases at J; junction bases unmatched: 9. This CDR3 spans 17 amino acids. The CDR3 nucleotides are TGCAGCGTTGATCTGCCCGGGACTAGCGGGATTACAGATACGCAGTATTTT. Residues: CSVDLPGTSGITDTQYF.

This clone was seen a handful of times. J is TRBJ1-5 and V is TRBV6-6; weak D call: TRBD1 (5 bases). Germline V CDR1 and CDR2: MNHNY, SVGAGI (reference sequence). V was pared by 6 bases and J by 7 bases, with 13 bases between. CDR3 size: 13 residues. The DNA of the CDR3 is TGTGCCAGCAGCCTCGACAGAGCCCAGCCCCAGCATTTT. This gives the protein CASSLDRAQPQHF.

The rearrangement links TRBV19 to TRBJ1-1, with D tentatively TRBD1 (5 bases). V lost 3 bases and J lost 2, with 7 bases in between. The CDR3 length is 13 residues. The V gene's germline CDR1 is LNHDA and CDR2 SQIVND (reference sequence). The CDR3 reads CASSIGGNTEAFF. CDR3 nucleotides: TGTGCCAGTAGTATCGGGGGTAACACTGAAGCTTTCTTT.

This clone was found a few times. This chain uses TRBV10-1 with TRBJ2-3; 8 positions agree with TRBD2. This CDR3 spans 16 amino acids. Looked up from germline, CDR1 is WNHNN and CDR2 is SYGVQD (reference sequence). The V gene end was trimmed by 3 bases and the J gene end by 1 base; junction bases not matched to a gene: 6. The CDR3 sequence: CASSESRRGGTDTQYF. The CDR3, as DNA: TGCGCCAGCAGTGAATCGCGGCGGGGGGGCACAGATACGCAGTATTTT.

The chain employs TRBV9 and TRBJ2-5; 15 bases fit TRBD2. Germline loops: CDR1 SGDLS, CDR2 YYNGEE. Trimming at V came to 4 bases and at J to 4 bases, leaving 14 bases not matched to a gene. This CDR3 has 19 amino acids. The CDR3 bases are TGTGCCAGCAGCCATGCAGGGACTAGCGGGAGGTTGAGAGGAGAGACCCAGTACTTC. Encoded protein: CASSHAGTSGRLRGETQYF.

In this sample, this clone turned up a few times. The V and J genes are TRBV7-2 and TRBJ1-2, with D perhaps matching TRBD1 (6 bases). The CDR3 spans 13 residues. Trimming shortened V by 1 base and J by 5 bases, and 8 bases separated the two germline ends. The germline V gene encodes CDR1 SGHTA and CDR2 FQGNSA. CDR3 in DNA: TGTGCCAGCAGCTTAGACAGGGAGTATGGCTACACCTTC. It translates to CASSLDREYGYTF.

This rearrangement joins TRBV6-5 to TRBJ1-5; D gene ambiguous. Germline loops: CDR1 MNHEY, CDR2 SVGAGI. This CDR3 comprises 14 residues. Trimming stripped 6 bases from V and 3 bases from J, with 12 bases between. The CDR3 spells CASSPEVSNQPQHF. The CDR3 DNA sequence: TGTGCCAGCAGCCCCGAGGTCTCCAATCAGCCCCAGCATTTT.

The rearrangement links TRBV18 to TRBJ1-5; the match to TRBD1 covers 7 bases. The CDR3 spans 14 residues. With 2 bases clipped from V and 3 bases from J, the junction kept 1 base outside the gene matches. The germline V gene has CDR1 KGHSH and CDR2 LQKENI. CDR3 residues: CASSPGTVNQPQHF. Here the CDR3 DNA reads TGTGCCAGCTCACCAGGGACAGTCAATCAGCCCCAGCATTTT.